These T cell receptor beta chains were read from a single sample in a study of CD8 T cells in ankylosing spondylitis. One entry per CDR3 protein results from TCRdb running MiXCR on the 5' RACE reads. The sample has approximately 150,000 distinct CDR3 sequences; 17% are singletons. The specimen was blood, either unsorted or a sorted T cell fraction (not recorded which). All receptors come from a male donor with ankylosing spondylitis. Both conserved end residues are part of each CDR3. The order of the fields is D gene, clone size, J gene, V gene, CDR3 protein, CDR3 DNA. A D gene is named only where the DNA matches it firmly. Only some rows state a clone size, as once, few, many or a class for expanded clones.

d_call: .
clone_size: .
j_call: TRBJ2-4
v_call: TRBV7-9
cdr3_aa: CASTIGEGVRATIQYF
cdr3_nt: TGTGCCAGCACCATCGGCGAAGGGGTGAGGGCAACCATTCAGTACTTC

d_call: .
clone_size: few
j_call: TRBJ1-2
v_call: TRBV4-2
cdr3_aa: CASSQDFQGAHYGYTF
cdr3_nt: TGTGCCAGCAGCCAAGATTTCCAGGGCGCTCACTATGGCTACACCTTC

d_call: TRBD1
clone_size: .
j_call: TRBJ2-5
v_call: TRBV28
cdr3_aa: CASRWTGGAETQYF
cdr3_nt: TGTGCCAGCAGGTGGACAGGGGGCGCAGAGACCCAGTACTTC

d_call: TRBD1
clone_size: few
j_call: TRBJ2-3
v_call: TRBV7-3
cdr3_aa: CASSGPGQGLRDTQYF
cdr3_nt: TGTGCCAGCAGCGGGCCGGGACAGGGACTCAGGGATACGCAGTATTTT

d_call: .
clone_size: .
j_call: TRBJ2-7
v_call: TRBV7-9
cdr3_aa: CASSPQQVTYEQYF
cdr3_nt: TGTGCCAGCAGCCCCCAACAGGTCACCTACGAGCAGTACTTC

d_call: .
clone_size: .
j_call: TRBJ2-5
v_call: TRBV14
cdr3_aa: CASSLLWLQETQYF
cdr3_nt: TGTGCCAGCAGCTTGCTGTGGCTCCAAGAGACCCAGTACTTC

d_call: TRBD2
clone_size: few
j_call: TRBJ2-7
v_call: TRBV28
cdr3_aa: CASSATSGSNHEQYF
cdr3_nt: TGTGCCAGCAGTGCCACTAGCGGGAGTAACCACGAGCAGTACTTC

d_call: TRBD1
clone_size: many
j_call: TRBJ2-3
v_call: TRBV29-1
cdr3_aa: CSVEDRARPGTPDTQYF
cdr3_nt: TGCAGCGTAGAGGACAGGGCCCGTCCGGGCACCCCAGATACGCAGTATTTT

d_call: TRBD2
clone_size: .
j_call: TRBJ2-1
v_call: TRBV6-2/TRBV6-3
cdr3_aa: CATTGLGHEQFF
cdr3_nt: TGTGCCACCACGGGACTAGGCCATGAGCAGTTCTTC

d_call: TRBD2
clone_size: many
j_call: TRBJ2-1
v_call: TRBV27
cdr3_aa: CASSLSTTSGSPNEQFF
cdr3_nt: TGTGCCAGCAGTTTATCAACGACTAGCGGGAGCCCTAATGAGCAGTTCTTC

d_call: .
clone_size: .
j_call: TRBJ2-7
v_call: TRBV10-2
cdr3_aa: CASKLAGGISYEQYF
cdr3_nt: TGCGCCAGCAAACTAGCAGGGGGGATCTCCTACGAGCAGTACTTC

d_call: TRBD1
clone_size: few
j_call: TRBJ2-7
v_call: TRBV9
cdr3_aa: CASSVGTGVTYEQYF
cdr3_nt: TGTGCCAGCAGCGTTGGGACAGGGGTTACCTACGAGCAGTACTTC

d_call: .
clone_size: .
j_call: TRBJ2-2
v_call: TRBV4-3
cdr3_aa: CASSQDLQAGVNTGELFF
cdr3_nt: TGCGCCAGCAGCCAAGATCTCCAGGCAGGGGTTAACACCGGGGAGCTGTTTTTT

d_call: .
clone_size: .
j_call: TRBJ2-2
v_call: TRBV5-1
cdr3_aa: CASSCLREKVNTGELFF
cdr3_nt: TGCGCCAGCAGCTGTTTGAGGGAGAAAGTGAACACCGGGGAGCTGTTTTTT

d_call: .
clone_size: .
j_call: TRBJ1-5
v_call: TRBV4-3
cdr3_aa: CASSQDGARNQPQHF
cdr3_nt: TGCGCCAGCAGCCAAGACGGGGCCCGCAATCAGCCCCAGCATTTT

d_call: .
clone_size: few
j_call: TRBJ2-7
v_call: TRBV15
cdr3_aa: CATSRNGNSYEQYF
cdr3_nt: TGTGCCACCAGCAGGAACGGGAACTCCTACGAGCAGTACTTC

d_call: .
clone_size: many
j_call: TRBJ2-3
v_call: TRBV29-1
cdr3_aa: CSVWGQDTDTQYF
cdr3_nt: TGCAGCGTTTGGGGTCAAGACACAGATACGCAGTATTTT

d_call: .
clone_size: few
j_call: TRBJ2-2
v_call: TRBV20-1
cdr3_aa: CSASPLMNTGELFF
cdr3_nt: TGCAGTGCTAGCCCCCTGATGAACACCGGGGAGCTGTTTTTT

d_call: TRBD1
clone_size: .
j_call: TRBJ1-3
v_call: TRBV2
cdr3_aa: CASLPGQGFKNTIYF
cdr3_nt: TGTGCCAGCCTCCCGGGACAGGGGTTCAAAAACACCATATATTTT

d_call: .
clone_size: .
j_call: TRBJ2-7
v_call: TRBV4-1
cdr3_aa: CASSQDRVYISNYEQYF
cdr3_nt: TGCGCCAGCAGCCAAGATAGAGTCTACATTTCGAACTACGAGCAGTACTTC

d_call: .
clone_size: .
j_call: TRBJ2-1
v_call: TRBV20-1
cdr3_aa: CSAREIGLEQFF
cdr3_nt: TGCAGTGCTAGGGAAATAGGGCTTGAGCAGTTCTTC

d_call: TRBD1
clone_size: few
j_call: TRBJ2-2
v_call: TRBV6-1
cdr3_aa: CASSGGQGAGELFF
cdr3_nt: TGTGCCAGCAGTGGGGGACAGGGGGCTGGGGAGCTGTTTTTT

d_call: TRBD2
clone_size: few
j_call: TRBJ2-1
v_call: TRBV30
cdr3_aa: CAWRLRGPLAATNNEQFF
cdr3_nt: TGTGCCTGGAGGCTCCGAGGCCCTCTAGCGGCGACTAACAATGAGCAGTTCTTC

d_call: .
clone_size: .
j_call: TRBJ2-2
v_call: TRBV5-1
cdr3_aa: CASSFLYAGTGELFF
cdr3_nt: TGCGCCAGCAGCTTTCTCTATGCGGGCACCGGGGAGCTGTTTTTT

d_call: .
clone_size: .
j_call: TRBJ2-7
v_call: TRBV9
cdr3_aa: CASSVGTAYEQYF
cdr3_nt: TGTGCCAGCAGCGTAGGGACAGCCTACGAGCAGTACTTC

d_call: TRBD1
clone_size: .
j_call: TRBJ2-7
v_call: TRBV27
cdr3_aa: CASSYRTGTYEQYF
cdr3_nt: TGTGCCAGCAGTTATAGGACAGGGACCTACGAGCAGTACTTC

d_call: .
clone_size: .
j_call: TRBJ2-2
v_call: TRBV11-2
cdr3_aa: CASSFPSLGAGELFF
cdr3_nt: TGTGCCAGCAGCTTTCCCTCTTTAGGGGCCGGGGAGCTGTTTTTT

d_call: TRBD1
clone_size: .
j_call: TRBJ2-7
v_call: TRBV4-2
cdr3_aa: CASSQGTGKYEQYF
cdr3_nt: TGTGCCAGCAGCCAGGGGACAGGGAAATACGAGCAGTACTTC

d_call: .
clone_size: .
j_call: TRBJ2-2
v_call: TRBV28
cdr3_aa: CASSIFRGTGELFF
cdr3_nt: TGTGCCAGCAGTATCTTCAGGGGAACCGGGGAGCTGTTTTTT

d_call: TRBD2
clone_size: many
j_call: TRBJ2-1
v_call: TRBV2
cdr3_aa: CASSEWASGSNEQFF
cdr3_nt: TGTGCCAGCAGTGAATGGGCTAGCGGGAGTAATGAGCAGTTCTTC

d_call: .
clone_size: .
j_call: TRBJ2-7
v_call: TRBV20-1
cdr3_aa: CSARDTIPGLISYEQYF
cdr3_nt: TGCAGTGCTAGGGACACCATCCCGGGACTTATCAGTTACGAGCAGTACTTC

d_call: .
clone_size: .
j_call: TRBJ1-1
v_call: TRBV5-5
cdr3_aa: CASSLAGRGNEAFF
cdr3_nt: TGTGCCAGCAGCTTGGCCGGGAGGGGGAATGAAGCTTTCTTT

d_call: .
clone_size: .
j_call: TRBJ2-2
v_call: TRBV7-8
cdr3_aa: CASSGFGTGELFF
cdr3_nt: TGTGCCAGCAGTGGTTTCGGGACCGGGGAGCTGTTTTTT

d_call: TRBD2
clone_size: .
j_call: TRBJ2-1
v_call: TRBV7-3
cdr3_aa: CASSRTSYNEQFF
cdr3_nt: TGTGCCAGCAGTCGGACTAGCTACAATGAGCAGTTCTTC

d_call: TRBD2
clone_size: few
j_call: TRBJ2-1
v_call: TRBV27
cdr3_aa: CASRQWASGSLIKQFF
cdr3_nt: TGTGCCAGCAGACAATGGGCTAGCGGGAGTCTGATCAAACAGTTCTTC

d_call: TRBD1
clone_size: few
j_call: TRBJ2-1
v_call: TRBV5-1
cdr3_aa: CASSPGTGDYNEQFF
cdr3_nt: TGCGCCAGCAGCCCGGGGACAGGGGATTACAATGAGCAGTTCTTC

d_call: TRBD1
clone_size: few
j_call: TRBJ2-1
v_call: TRBV27
cdr3_aa: CATCEGTGRNEQFF
cdr3_nt: TGTGCCACCTGCGAGGGGACAGGGCGCAATGAGCAGTTCTTC

d_call: TRBD2
clone_size: few
j_call: TRBJ2-1
v_call: TRBV6-2/TRBV6-3
cdr3_aa: CASSYSPSGIYNEQFF
cdr3_nt: TGTGCCAGCAGTTACTCGCCTAGCGGGATCTACAATGAGCAGTTCTTC

d_call: .
clone_size: once
j_call: TRBJ1-2
v_call: TRBV27
cdr3_aa: CASSTPGFYGYTF
cdr3_nt: TGTGCCAGCAGCACTCCCGGTTTCTATGGCTACACCTTC

d_call: .
clone_size: few
j_call: TRBJ1-1
v_call: TRBV27
cdr3_aa: CASATRGGTEAFF
cdr3_nt: TGTGCCAGCGCGACTAGGGGCGGCACTGAAGCTTTCTTT

d_call: .
clone_size: .
j_call: TRBJ2-3
v_call: TRBV2
cdr3_aa: CASSDRGGPIDTQYF
cdr3_nt: TGTGCCAGCAGTGATCGCGGAGGGCCGATAGATACGCAGTATTTT

d_call: .
clone_size: .
j_call: TRBJ1-1
v_call: TRBV3-1
cdr3_aa: CAFNLKVGDPSNMNTEAFF
cdr3_nt: TGTGCCTTCAACTTAAAGGTAGGGGACCCGTCGAATATGAACACTGAAGCTTTCTTT

d_call: .
clone_size: .
j_call: TRBJ2-3
v_call: TRBV4-3
cdr3_aa: CASQKLGAGGTDTQYF
cdr3_nt: TGCGCCAGTCAGAAACTAGGGGCAGGGGGCACAGATACGCAGTATTTT

d_call: .
clone_size: .
j_call: TRBJ2-1
v_call: TRBV18
cdr3_aa: CASSPTPNGGPEYNEQFF
cdr3_nt: TGTGCCAGCTCACCAACACCGAACGGAGGCCCTGAATACAATGAGCAGTTCTTC

d_call: TRBD1
clone_size: few
j_call: TRBJ1-1
v_call: TRBV5-1
cdr3_aa: CASSFDRGNTEAFF
cdr3_nt: TGCGCCAGCAGCTTTGACAGGGGGAACACTGAAGCTTTCTTT

d_call: TRBD2
clone_size: .
j_call: TRBJ2-7
v_call: TRBV4-1
cdr3_aa: CASSQVSGTRYEQYF
cdr3_nt: TGCGCCAGCAGCCAAGTGTCAGGGACTAGATACGAGCAGTACTTC

d_call: TRBD2
clone_size: .
j_call: TRBJ2-3
v_call: TRBV2
cdr3_aa: CASTGGSGGTDTQYF
cdr3_nt: TGTGCCAGCACGGGGGGTAGCGGGGGTACAGATACGCAGTATTTT

d_call: .
clone_size: few
j_call: TRBJ2-7
v_call: TRBV2
cdr3_aa: CASRGLPNYEQYF
cdr3_nt: TGTGCCAGCAGGGGACTGCCGAACTACGAGCAGTACTTC

d_call: .
clone_size: many
j_call: TRBJ2-1
v_call: TRBV12-3/TRBV12-4
cdr3_aa: CASSRTGEQFF
cdr3_nt: TGTGCCAGCAGTCGGACTGGTGAGCAGTTCTTC

d_call: .
clone_size: many
j_call: TRBJ2-2
v_call: TRBV4-1
cdr3_aa: CASSQAPINTGELFF
cdr3_nt: TGCGCCAGCAGCCAAGCCCCTATAAACACCGGGGAGCTGTTTTTT

d_call: .
clone_size: .
j_call: TRBJ1-1
v_call: TRBV7-2
cdr3_aa: CASSLGRLEFNTEAFF
cdr3_nt: TGTGCCAGCAGCTTAGGACGGTTAGAGTTTAACACTGAAGCTTTCTTT

d_call: TRBD2
clone_size: .
j_call: TRBJ2-3
v_call: TRBV10-3
cdr3_aa: CATLKWTSGIVSTDTQYF
cdr3_nt: TGTGCCACCCTCAAATGGACTAGCGGGATAGTAAGCACAGATACGCAGTATTTT

d_call: .
clone_size: few
j_call: TRBJ1-1
v_call: TRBV7-9
cdr3_aa: CASSLGRTFTAAFF
cdr3_nt: TGTGCCAGCAGCTTGGGGAGGACGTTCACAGCCGCTTTCTTT